This T cell receptor (beta chain) was sequenced in a study of T cells in Graves' hyperthyroidism and ophthalmopathy. The source material, RNA transcripts, was used to amplify TCR beta CDR3 regions. RT-PCR in the first round (using the HTBI primer set) targeted the TCR CDR3. A single record per CDR3 protein comes from TCRdb applying MiXCR to the multiplex PCR reads. Here the sample spans some 350,000 distinct CDR3 sequences, over 15% being singletons. Study-wide points: Appearing also in blood were most of the thyroid clonotypes expanded above 0.001.

The sample holds many counts of this clonotype. What it binds is not known. This TCR was recovered from a woman under 30 with Graves' hyperthyroidism. The sample consisted of blood.

The chain's CDR3 is CASTLPLWTGYTF. The CDR3 coding sequence is TGTGCCAGCACCCTGCCGCTCTGGACGGGCTACACCTTC. This chain connects TRBV12-3 or TRBV12-4 to TRBJ1-2; D is unclear. V was pared by 7 bases and J by 8 bases, with 17 bases between. The CDR3 is 13 amino acids.